This T cell receptor (beta chain) originates from a study of blood T cell repertoires in COVID-19 (dated by TCRdb to about 2020). Context from the whole study: The collaborator samples originated in the United States, Italy and Spain and spanned the acute and convalescent phases of COVID-19. Subjects who had been exposed to COVID-19, were actively infected with it, or had recovered from it provided the deeply sampled blood TCRbeta repertoires that made up the dataset. The repertoires were released in a freely available public database intended as a resource for research on the immune response to SARS-CoV-2. The material from the prospective study consisted of cDNA or gDNA derived from T cells, B-cell-depleted T cells, or PBMCs. Samples came from the ongoing ImmuneRACE study (first 160 participants) plus 1,254 subjects from 6 global collaborators. Sample metadata almost always included a de-identified subject ID, COVID-19 status, age in years and sex. Where HLA class I and class II types were available, the types were taken from metadata supplied by the sample provider, not from assay-based typing.

Summary of the overall study and its limitations: How much clinical and demographic metadata was included differed by source and by participant, and the metadata was provided uncurated.

Counted from cysteine to phenylalanine, this CDR3 has 16 amino acids. The only DNA kept is the CDR3, 48 bases in frame from the first base. The CDR1 and CDR2 encoded by the germline V gene are MRHNA and SNTAGT. The V end loses 4 bases and the J end loses 4 bases, and a stretch of 17 bases separates them. Whole blood was collected in K2EDTA tubes by collaborating institutions according to the institutions' own protocols. For TCRbeta analysis, collaborators shipped samples in one of three forms: frozen whole blood, isolated PBMCs, or DNA extracted from either of those sample types. Concerning this clone itself: Its antigen is unknown. Base qualities are not provided; no much larger clone lies one nucleotide away.

The immunoSEQ Assay, a bias-controlled multiplex PCR, was used to amplify TCRbeta CDR3 regions from genomic DNA. The study's own analysis went as follows. Within the assay, amplification of reference gene primers was used to estimate how many nucleated cells each sample contained. To quantify the absolute abundance of each unique TCRbeta CDR3 rearrangement, sequence reads were collapsed and filtered. For each sample, productive Simpson clonality was calculated as the square root of Simpson's diversity index over productive rearrangements. In its TCRdb copy, this immuneACCESS table keeps in-frame sequences only and misses some clones. Where compared with another copy, unresolved V genes explain less than half of these, and the others have no known cause. V, J and clone size reflect that table, while D and trimming were determined from the DNA. The sample contains about 200,000 clones, about four fifths of them found a single time. The ten top clones hold approximately 12% of the sample.

Sequencing was carried out using peripheral blood. The chain is encoded by TRBV6-4 joined to TRBJ2-1, with no confidently assigned D gene. The receptor comes from a woman in her thirties or forties with acute or convalescent COVID-19. The CDR3 sequence is CASSVIGGSQYNEQFF. The DNA sequence follows: TGTGCCAGCAGTGTTATCGGCGGTTCCCAGTACAATGAGCAGTTCTTC.